A single sample is the source of the 8 T cell receptor beta chains below, sequenced in a study of PD-1 blockade in classical Hodgkin lymphoma. TCRdb keeps only in-frame clones here, not all; method: immunoSEQ multiplex PCR. Found here are about 97,000 clones, roughly 83% of them singletons; the top ten hold 9% to 15%. Every single patient, without exception, relapsed after autologous stem cell transplantation, and brentuximab vedotin exposure varied. Sample: peripheral blood mononuclear cells (PBMCs), taken at baseline. The origin of the receptors is a human donor with classical Hodgkin lymphoma.

This clone occurred once. This chain joins TRBV10-3 and TRBJ2-5; 10 bases are a match to TRBD2. The DNA end is more similar to TRBJ2-7, so the J call may be wrong. Germline V lookup: CDR1 ENHRY, CDR2 SYGVKD. This CDR3 is built from 15 residues. Here the CDR3 reads CAISDDSGRTYEQYF. CDR3 nucleotides: TGTGCCATCAGTGATGATAGCGGGAGGACCTACGAGCAGTACTTC.

This chain joins TRBV14 and TRBJ2-7, with 7 nucleotides matching TRBD2. The CDR3 has 14 amino acids. V lost 3 bases, J lost 3 bases, and 5 bases stayed unmatched. Germline V CDR1 and CDR2: SGHDN, FVKESK. The CDR3 DNA reads TGTGCCAGCAGCCACCTCACTAGCGTCTACGAGCAGTACTTC. Translation: CASSHLTSVYEQYF. Filled out from reference TRBV14 and TRBJ2-7, the complete variable domain reads EAGVTQFPSHSVIEKGQTVTLRCDPISGHDNLYWYRRVMGKEIKFLLHFVKESKQDESGMPNNRFLAERTGGTYSTLKVQPAELEDSGVYFCASSHLTSVYEQYFGPGTRLTVT.

The chain links TRBV6-1 to TRBJ1-5, with D perhaps matching TRBD1 (6 bases). The CDR3 has 17 amino acids. The V end was cut by 1 base, the J end by 4 bases, with 17 bases between. CDR1 is MNHNS and CDR2 is SASEGT in the germline V gene. CDR3 amino acids: CASSEGQANYPNQPQHF. For the CDR3, the DNA is TGTGCCAGCAGTGAAGGACAGGCGAACTACCCAAATCAGCCCCAGCATTTT.

This chain uses TRBV9 with TRBJ1-5, with 11 bases aligning to TRBD1. The CDR3 consists of 16 residues. Trimming removed 5 bases from V and 4 bases from J; junction bases left unmatched: 8. Germline V gene lookup returns CDR1 SGDLS and CDR2 YYNGEE. In DNA, the CDR3 is TGTGCCAGCAGTCCTGGACAGGGGGCCCGTAATCAGCCCCAGCATTTT. This encodes CASSPGQGARNQPQHF.

The chain uses TRBV2 and TRBJ1-1, with D possibly being TRBD1 (6 bases). From germline, CDR1 is SNHLY and CDR2 FYNNEI. The CDR3 covers 12 residues. Trimming left V 4 bases short and J 8 bases short, with 11 bases between. The CDR3 here is CASSGTAWEAFF. For the CDR3, the DNA is TGTGCCAGCAGTGGGACAGCATGGGAAGCTTTCTTT.

The chain couples TRBV5-1 to TRBJ1-3; 8 bases fit TRBD1. This CDR3 has 18 residues. Germline V gene sequence: CDR1 SGHRS, CDR2 YFSETQ. V was clipped by 0 bases and J by 0 bases; unmatched bases: 8. The DNA of the CDR3 is TGCGCCAGCAGCTTGGTTGGACAGGGAACTCTCTCTGGAAACACCATATATTTT. Amino acids: CASSLVGQGTLSGNTIYF.

The chain carries TRBV4-2 and TRBJ1-2; weak D call: TRBD1 (6 bases). The germline V gene has CDR1 LGHNA and CDR2 YNFKEQ. Trimming stripped 1 base from V and 2 bases from J, with 17 bases between. The CDR3 has 17 residues. The CDR3 DNA reads as TGTGCCAGCAGCCAAGGAATGGGGGGCGCGACGAACTATGGCTACACCTTC. This gives the protein CASSQGMGGATNYGYTF.

V gene TRBV5-8 combines with J gene TRBJ1-3, with D possibly matching TRBD1 (6 bases). This CDR3 has 17 residues. Germline V gene lookup returns CDR1 SGHTS and CDR2 YDEGEE. V was trimmed by 2 bases and J by 0 bases, leaving 15 bases between them. In DNA, the CDR3 is TGTGCCAGCAGCTTTAGAGGACAGCGGAACTCTGGAAACACCATATATTTT. Its protein is CASSFRGQRNSGNTIYF.